This record covers a single T cell receptor (beta chain). Its antigen is undetermined. The data are from a study of response to subunit inactivated influenza vaccine. Study results and caveats: Authors suggested seasonal influenza vaccinations each recruit few new T cells.

J lost 11 bases, V lost 3 bases, and 7 bases had no gene match. Per the germline V gene, CDR1 is MNHEY and CDR2 is SMNVEV (reference sequence). The CDR3 length is 14 residues. One entry per CDR3 protein, called by TCRdb with MiXCR from the RT-PCR reads. The sample records a few hundred thousand distinct CDR3 sequences, 12% to 15% being singletons. The V call is TRBV27, the J call TRBJ1-1, with 12 bases matching TRBD1. This TCR was sampled from a man between 50 and 59 years old who received an inactivated influenza vaccine. The sample was PBMCs from blood, taken 12 days after vaccination. CDR3 sequence reads: CASSFKGQGARAFF. The CDR3, as DNA: TGTGCCAGCAGTTTTAAGGGACAGGGGGCGCGGGCTTTCTTT.